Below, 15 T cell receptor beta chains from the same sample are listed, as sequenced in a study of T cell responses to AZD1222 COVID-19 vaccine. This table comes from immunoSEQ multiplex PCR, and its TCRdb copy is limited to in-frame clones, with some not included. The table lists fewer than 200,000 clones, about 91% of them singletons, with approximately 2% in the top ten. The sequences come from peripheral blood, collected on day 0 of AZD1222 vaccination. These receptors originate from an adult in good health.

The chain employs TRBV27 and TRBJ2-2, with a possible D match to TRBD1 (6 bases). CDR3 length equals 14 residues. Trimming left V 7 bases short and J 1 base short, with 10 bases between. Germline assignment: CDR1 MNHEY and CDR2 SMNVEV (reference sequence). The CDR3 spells CASKLGGNTGELFF. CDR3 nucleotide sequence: TGTGCCAGCAAACTAGGGGGGAACACCGGGGAGCTGTTTTTT.

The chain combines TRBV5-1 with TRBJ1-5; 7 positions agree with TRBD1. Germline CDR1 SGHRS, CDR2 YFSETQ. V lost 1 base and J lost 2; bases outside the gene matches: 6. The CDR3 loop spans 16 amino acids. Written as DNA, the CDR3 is TGCGCCAGCAGCTTGTCAGGGGGGTCTGGCAATCAGCCCCAGCATTTT. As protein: CASSLSGGSGNQPQHF.

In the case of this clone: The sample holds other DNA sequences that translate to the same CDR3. CDR3 in DNA: TGTGCCAGCAGCTTAGCAGGGAGTGGGGGCTACACCTTC. This encodes CASSLAGSGGYTF. The genes are TRBV7-2 and TRBJ1-2; D is unclear. CDR1 and CDR2 (germline): SGHTA, FQGNSA. This CDR3 is built from 13 residues. Between the trimmed V and J ends, which lost 0 bases and 8 bases, there was a span of 10 bases.

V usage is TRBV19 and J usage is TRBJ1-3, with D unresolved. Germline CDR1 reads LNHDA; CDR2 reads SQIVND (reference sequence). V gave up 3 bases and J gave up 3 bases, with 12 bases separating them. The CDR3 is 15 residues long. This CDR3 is CASSMTRGGGNTIYF. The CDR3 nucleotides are TGTGCCAGTAGTATGACGCGGGGAGGTGGAAACACCATATATTTT.

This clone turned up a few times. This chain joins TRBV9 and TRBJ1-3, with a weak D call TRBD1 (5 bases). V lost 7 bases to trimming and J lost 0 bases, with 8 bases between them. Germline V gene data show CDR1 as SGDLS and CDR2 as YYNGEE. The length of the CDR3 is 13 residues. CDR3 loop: CASYDSSGNTIYF. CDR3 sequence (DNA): TGTGCCAGCTATGACAGCTCTGGAAACACCATATATTTT.

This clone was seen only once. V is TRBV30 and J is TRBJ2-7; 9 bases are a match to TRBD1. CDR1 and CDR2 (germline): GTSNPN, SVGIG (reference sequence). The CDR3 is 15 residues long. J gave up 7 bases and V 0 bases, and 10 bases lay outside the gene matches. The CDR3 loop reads CAWSVPGQGYREQYF. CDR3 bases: TGTGCCTGGAGTGTACCGGGACAGGGCTATCGGGAGCAGTACTTC.

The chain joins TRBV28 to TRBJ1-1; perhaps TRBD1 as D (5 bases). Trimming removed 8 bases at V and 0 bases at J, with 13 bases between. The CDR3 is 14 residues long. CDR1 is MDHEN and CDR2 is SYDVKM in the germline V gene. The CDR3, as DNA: TGTGCCAGCTCAAATCTAGGGGTGAACACTGAAGCTTTCTTT. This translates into CASSNLGVNTEAFF.

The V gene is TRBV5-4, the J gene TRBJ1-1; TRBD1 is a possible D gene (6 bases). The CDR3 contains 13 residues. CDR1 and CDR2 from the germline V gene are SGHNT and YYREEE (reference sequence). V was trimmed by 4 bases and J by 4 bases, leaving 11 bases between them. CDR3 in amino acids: CASSRIGGTEAFF. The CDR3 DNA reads TGTGCCAGCAGCCGGATAGGGGGCACTGAAGCTTTCTTT.

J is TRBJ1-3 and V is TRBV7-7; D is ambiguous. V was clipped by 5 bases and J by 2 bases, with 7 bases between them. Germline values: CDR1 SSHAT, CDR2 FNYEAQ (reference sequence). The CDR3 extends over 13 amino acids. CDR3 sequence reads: CASSPHTGNTIYF. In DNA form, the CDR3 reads TGTGCCAGCAGCCCACATACTGGAAACACCATATATTTT.

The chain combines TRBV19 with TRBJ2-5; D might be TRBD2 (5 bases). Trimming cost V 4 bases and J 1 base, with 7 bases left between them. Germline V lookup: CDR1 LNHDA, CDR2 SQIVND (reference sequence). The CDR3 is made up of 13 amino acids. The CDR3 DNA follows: TGTGCCAGTAGTAAGGGAGTCCAAGAGACCCAGTACTTC. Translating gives CASSKGVQETQYF.

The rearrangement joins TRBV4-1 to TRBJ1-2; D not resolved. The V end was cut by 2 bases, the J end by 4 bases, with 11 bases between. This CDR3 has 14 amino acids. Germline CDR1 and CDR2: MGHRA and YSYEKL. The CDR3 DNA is TGCGCCAGCAGCCAAACCGGGGTAGGCTATGGCTACACCTTC. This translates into CASSQTGVGYGYTF.

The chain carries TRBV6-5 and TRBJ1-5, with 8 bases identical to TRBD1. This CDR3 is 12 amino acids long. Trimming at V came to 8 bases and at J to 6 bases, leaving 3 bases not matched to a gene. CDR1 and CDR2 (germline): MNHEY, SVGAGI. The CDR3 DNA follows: TGTGCCAGCCAGGGGGCAAGTCAGCCCCAGCATTTT. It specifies CASQGASQPQHF.

In DNA form, the CDR3 reads TGTGCCTGGAGTCCTACTAGCGGGGGATTGGAGACCCAGTACTTC. Protein sequence: CAWSPTSGGLETQYF. The chain employs TRBV30 and TRBJ2-5, with 11 bases identical to TRBD2. Trimming took 2 bases from V and 5 from J; bases not matched to a gene: 7. The CDR3 is made up of 15 amino acids. The germline CDR1 and CDR2 sequences are GTSNPN and SVGIG (reference sequence). Complete variable domain (other parts from reference TRBV30 and TRBJ2-5): SQTIHQWPATLVQPVGSPLSLECTVEGTSNPNLYWYRQAAGRGLQLLFYSVGIGQISSEVPQNLSASRPQDRQFILSSKKLLLSDSGFYLCAWSPTSGGLETQYFGPGTRLLVL.

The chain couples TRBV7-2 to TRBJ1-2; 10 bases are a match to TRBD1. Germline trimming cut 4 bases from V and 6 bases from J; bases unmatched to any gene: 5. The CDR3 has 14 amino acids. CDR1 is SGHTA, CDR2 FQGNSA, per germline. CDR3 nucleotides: TGTGCCAGCAGCTCCGGGGACAGGGGAGATGGCTACACCTTC. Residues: CASSSGDRGDGYTF.

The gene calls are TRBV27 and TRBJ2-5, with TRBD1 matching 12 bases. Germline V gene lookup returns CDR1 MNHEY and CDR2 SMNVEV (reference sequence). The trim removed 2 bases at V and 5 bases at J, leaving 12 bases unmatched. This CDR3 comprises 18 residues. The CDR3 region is CASSLTPGQGASPETQYF. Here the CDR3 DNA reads TGTGCCAGCAGTTTAACCCCGGGACAGGGGGCGAGTCCGGAGACCCAGTACTTC.